The clone carrying this T cell receptor beta chain was detected a few times. Its antigen is undetermined. The sample comes from a study of blood T cells in healthy people across ages. General study findings and limits: Per million T cells, TCR beta diversity dropped about linearly as age rose. Samples with more naive T cells showed higher observed beta diversity.

Alongside a J-beta primer mix, a sample-barcoded 5' primer served in a second PCR lasting about 7 to 11 cycles. Via MiXCR, TCRdb re-called the 5' RACE reads, giving one row per CDR3 protein. The sample contains 1.5 million to 2 million distinct CDR3 sequences, about 50% of which appear only once. Aged roughly 6 to 90, donors were systemically healthy Caucasians from Russia. The TCR comes from a woman aged 40 to 49 in good health. Sequenced material: blood.

CDR3 loop: CASSPSFRRETQYF. Here the CDR3 DNA reads TGCGCCAGCAGCCCAAGCTTCCGGAGGGAGACCCAGTACTTC. The chain links TRBV5-1 to TRBJ2-7; tentatively, D is TRBD2 (5 bases). With the DNA end fitting TRBJ2-5 better, the J assignment may be wrong. CDR3 size: 14 residues. Germline CDR1 SGHRS, CDR2 YFSETQ.